This T cell receptor (beta chain) comes out of a study of CXCR3-negative and CXCR3-positive naive CD8 T cells. Germline V gene sequence: CDR1 SGHDN, CDR2 FVKESK. CDR3 length: 13 residues. With UMI labels, 5' RACE was used to prepare the TRB cDNA libraries. Following a re-call of the 5' RACE reads, TCRdb has one entry per CDR3 protein and lacks DNA. The clone table shows 43,000 or so distinct CDR3 sequences, with the ten largest holding roughly 1.4%. The sequence derives from a human donor in good health. Some clones in this sample may be carry-over from other donors' samples. Sequenced input: naive CXCR3- CD8+ T cells from blood. Sample subset: CD45RO-CCR7+CD27+CD95- naive CD8+ T cells lacking CXCR3 (TNR3-). The genes are TRBV14 and TRBJ2-2. The CDR3 spells CASSLFSFRELFF. Variable domain in full (rest from reference TRBV14 and TRBJ2-2): EAGVTQFPSHSVIEKGQTVTLRCDPISGHDNLYWYRRVMGKEIKFLLHFVKESKQDESGMPNNRFLAERTGGTYSTLKVQPAELEDSGVYFCASSLFSFRELFFGEGSRLTVL.